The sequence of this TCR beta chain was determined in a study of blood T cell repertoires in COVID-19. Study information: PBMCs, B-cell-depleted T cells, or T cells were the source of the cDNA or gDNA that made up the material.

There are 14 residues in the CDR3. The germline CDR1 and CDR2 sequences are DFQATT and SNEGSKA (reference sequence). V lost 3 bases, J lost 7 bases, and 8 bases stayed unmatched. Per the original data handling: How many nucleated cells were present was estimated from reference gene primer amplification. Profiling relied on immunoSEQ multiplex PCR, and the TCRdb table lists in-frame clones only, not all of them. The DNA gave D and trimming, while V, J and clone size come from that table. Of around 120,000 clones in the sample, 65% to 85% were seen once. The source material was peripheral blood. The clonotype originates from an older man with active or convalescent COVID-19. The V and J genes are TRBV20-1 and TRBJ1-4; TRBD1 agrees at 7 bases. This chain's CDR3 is CSASMSGGSEKLFF. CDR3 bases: TGCAGTGCTAGTATGTCAGGGGGAAGTGAAAAACTGTTTTTT.